This T cell receptor (beta chain) emerged from a study of radiotherapy plus CTLA-4 blockade in lung cancer. The overall study: Patients showed objective responses in about a sixth of cases, and disease control was achieved by 31%.

This CDR3 has 14 amino acids. Looked up from germline, CDR1 is SNHLY and CDR2 is FYNNEI. V was trimmed by 7 bases and J by 4 bases, leaving 16 bases between them. Data came from immunoSEQ multiplex PCR; TCRdb stores just in-frame clones and leaves some out. Of nearly 110,000 clones in the sample, approximately 87% are singletons; the top ten hold 2.4%. Sequencing was performed on peripheral blood, taken from a patient treated with radiotherapy plus ipilimumab. This receptor was obtained from a human donor with non-small cell lung cancer that progressed on radiotherapy plus ipilimumab. Some clones in this sample may be carry-over from other donors' samples. V and J are TRBV2 and TRBJ1-1; tentative D call: TRBD1 (5 bases). CDR3 bases: TGTGCCAGCAAAGACTCAGGGTGGGCCACTGAAGCTTTCTTT. Encoded protein: CASKDSGWATEAFF.